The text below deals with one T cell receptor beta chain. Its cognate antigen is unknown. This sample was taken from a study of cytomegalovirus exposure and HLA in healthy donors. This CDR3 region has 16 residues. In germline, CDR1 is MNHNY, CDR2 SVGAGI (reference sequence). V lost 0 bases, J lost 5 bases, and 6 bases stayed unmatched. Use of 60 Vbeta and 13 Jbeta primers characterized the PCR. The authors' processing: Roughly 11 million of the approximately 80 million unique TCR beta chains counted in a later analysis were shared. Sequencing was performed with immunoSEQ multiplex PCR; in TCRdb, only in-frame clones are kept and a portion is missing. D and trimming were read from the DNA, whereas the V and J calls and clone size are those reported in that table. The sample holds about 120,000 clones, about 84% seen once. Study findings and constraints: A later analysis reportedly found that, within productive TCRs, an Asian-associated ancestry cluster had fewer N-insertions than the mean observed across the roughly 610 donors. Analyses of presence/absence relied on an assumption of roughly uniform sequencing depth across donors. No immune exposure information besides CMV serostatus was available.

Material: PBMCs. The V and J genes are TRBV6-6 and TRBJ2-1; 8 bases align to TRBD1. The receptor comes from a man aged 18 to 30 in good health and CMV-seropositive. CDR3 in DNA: TGTGCCAGCAGTTACTCTAAACAGGGGGGCCACAATGAGCAGTTCTTC. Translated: CASSYSKQGGHNEQFF.